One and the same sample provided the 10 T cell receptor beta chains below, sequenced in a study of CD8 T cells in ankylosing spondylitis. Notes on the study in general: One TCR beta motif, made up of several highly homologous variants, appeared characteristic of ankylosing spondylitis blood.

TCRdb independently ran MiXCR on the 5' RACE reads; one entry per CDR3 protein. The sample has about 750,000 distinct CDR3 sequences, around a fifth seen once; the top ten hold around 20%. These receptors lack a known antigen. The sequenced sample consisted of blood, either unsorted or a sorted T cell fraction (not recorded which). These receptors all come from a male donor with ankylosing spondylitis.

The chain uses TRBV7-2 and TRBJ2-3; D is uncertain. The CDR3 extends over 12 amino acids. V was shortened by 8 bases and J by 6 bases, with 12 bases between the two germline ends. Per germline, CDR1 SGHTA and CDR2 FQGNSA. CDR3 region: CASEFSSDTQYF. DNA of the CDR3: TGTGCCAGCGAGTTCAGCTCCGATACGCAGTATTTT.

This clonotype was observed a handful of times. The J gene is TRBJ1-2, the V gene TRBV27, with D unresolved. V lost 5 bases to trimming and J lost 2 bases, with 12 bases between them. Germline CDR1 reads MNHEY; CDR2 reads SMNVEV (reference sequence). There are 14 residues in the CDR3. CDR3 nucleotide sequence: TGTGCCAGCAGTCCCATAAGTCGAAACTATGGCTACACCTTC. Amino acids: CASSPISRNYGYTF.

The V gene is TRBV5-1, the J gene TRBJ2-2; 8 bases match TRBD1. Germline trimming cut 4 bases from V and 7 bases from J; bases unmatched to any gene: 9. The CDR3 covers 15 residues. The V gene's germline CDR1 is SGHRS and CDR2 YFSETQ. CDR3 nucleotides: TGCGCCAGCAGCCACCCGGACAGGGAAGGCGGGGAGCTGTTTTTT. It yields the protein CASSHPDREGGELFF.

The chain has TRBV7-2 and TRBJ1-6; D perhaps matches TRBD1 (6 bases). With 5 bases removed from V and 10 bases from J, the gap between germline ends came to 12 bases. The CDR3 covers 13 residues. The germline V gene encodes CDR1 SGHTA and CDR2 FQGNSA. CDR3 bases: TGTGCCAGCAGCCGCGACGACAGGTCACCCCTCCACTTT. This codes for CASSRDDRSPLHF. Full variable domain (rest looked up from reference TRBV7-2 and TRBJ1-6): GAGVSQSPSNKVTEKGKDVELRCDPISGHTALYWYRQSLGQGLEFLIYFQGNSAPDKSGLPSDRFSAERTGGSVSTLTIQRTQQEDSAVYLCASSRDDRSPLHFGNGTRLTVT.

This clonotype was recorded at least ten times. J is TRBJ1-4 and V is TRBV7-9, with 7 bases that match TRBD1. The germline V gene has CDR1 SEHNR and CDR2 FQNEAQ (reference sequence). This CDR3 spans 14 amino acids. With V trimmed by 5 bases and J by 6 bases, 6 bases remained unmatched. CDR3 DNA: TGTGCCAGCAGCGTCGGGACAGTTGATGAAAAACTGTTTTTT. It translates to CASSVGTVDEKLFF. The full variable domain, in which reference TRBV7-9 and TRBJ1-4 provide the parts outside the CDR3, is DTGVSQNPRHKITKRGQNVTFRCDPISEHNRLYWYRQTLGQGPEFLTYFQNEAQLEKSRLLSDRFSAERPKGSFSTLEIQRTEQGDSAMYLCASSVGTVDEKLFFGSGTQLSVL.

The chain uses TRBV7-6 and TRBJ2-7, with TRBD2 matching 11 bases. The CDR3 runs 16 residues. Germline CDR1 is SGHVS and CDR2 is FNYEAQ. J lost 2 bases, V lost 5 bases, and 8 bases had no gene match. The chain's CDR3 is CASSGDLAGGPYEQYF. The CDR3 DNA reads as TGTGCCAGCAGCGGGGACCTAGCGGGGGGCCCCTACGAGCAGTACTTC.

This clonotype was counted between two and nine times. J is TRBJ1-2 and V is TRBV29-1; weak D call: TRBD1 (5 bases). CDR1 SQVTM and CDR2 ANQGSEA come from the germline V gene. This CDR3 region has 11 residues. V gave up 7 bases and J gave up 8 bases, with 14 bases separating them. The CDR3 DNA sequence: TGCAGCGAGGGTGGGGGAAGCGGCTACACCTTC. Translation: CSEGGGSGYTF.

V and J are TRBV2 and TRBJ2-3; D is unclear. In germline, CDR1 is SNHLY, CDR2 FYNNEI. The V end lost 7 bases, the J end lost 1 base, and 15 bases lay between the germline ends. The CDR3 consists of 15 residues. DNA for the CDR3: TGTGCCAGCACACCGTGGGCTACCCGCACAGATACGCAGTATTTT. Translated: CASTPWATRTDTQYF. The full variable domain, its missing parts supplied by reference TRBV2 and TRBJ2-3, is EPEVTQTPSHQVTQMGQEVILRCVPISNHLYFYWYRQILGQKVEFLVSFYNNEISEKSEIFDDQFSVERPDGSNFTLKIRSTKLEDSAMYFCASTPWATRTDTQYFGPGTRLTVL.

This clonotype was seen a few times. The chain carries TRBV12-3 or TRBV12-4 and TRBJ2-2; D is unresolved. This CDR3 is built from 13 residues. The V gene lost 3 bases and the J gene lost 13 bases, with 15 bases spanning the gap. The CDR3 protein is CASSFGPTSWLFF. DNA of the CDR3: TGTGCCAGCAGTTTTGGTCCCACGTCTTGGCTGTTTTTT.

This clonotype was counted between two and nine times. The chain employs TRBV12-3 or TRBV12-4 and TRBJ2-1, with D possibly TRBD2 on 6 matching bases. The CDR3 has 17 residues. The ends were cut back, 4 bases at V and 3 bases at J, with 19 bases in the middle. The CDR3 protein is CASSSTFGAGFYNEQFF. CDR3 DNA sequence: TGTGCCAGCAGTTCCACCTTTGGAGCGGGCTTCTACAATGAGCAGTTCTTC.